This T cell receptor (beta chain) was documented in a study of blood T cell repertoires in COVID-19. Turning to the study itself: COVID-19 samples collected from the United States, Italy and Spain covered acute and convalescent phases. In each case, the material was cDNA or gDNA derived from T cells, B-cell-depleted T cells, or PBMCs.

While infection was still active, Seattle patients were enrolled and then followed longitudinally. Per the authors' pipeline: The assay estimated nucleated cells by amplifying reference gene primers. Repertoires were generated with immunoSEQ multiplex PCR, while TCRdb's copy carries only in-frame clones and drops some. That table furnishes V, J and clone size, whereas the DNA furnished D and trimming. Of fewer than 200,000 clones in the sample, 87% were seen once. In germline, CDR1 is GTSNPN, CDR2 SVGIG (reference sequence). Trimming cost V 4 bases and J 2 bases; bases outside gene matches: 8. The CDR3 is 15 amino acids.

The sample consisted of peripheral blood. This sequence was found in a woman aged 70-85 years with COVID-19, enrolled during active disease. The gene calls are TRBV30 and TRBJ2-1, with 7 bases identical to TRBD2. CDR3: CAWKGPSGPYNEQFF. CDR3 coding DNA: TGTGCCTGGAAGGGGCCTAGCGGACCCTACAATGAGCAGTTCTTC.